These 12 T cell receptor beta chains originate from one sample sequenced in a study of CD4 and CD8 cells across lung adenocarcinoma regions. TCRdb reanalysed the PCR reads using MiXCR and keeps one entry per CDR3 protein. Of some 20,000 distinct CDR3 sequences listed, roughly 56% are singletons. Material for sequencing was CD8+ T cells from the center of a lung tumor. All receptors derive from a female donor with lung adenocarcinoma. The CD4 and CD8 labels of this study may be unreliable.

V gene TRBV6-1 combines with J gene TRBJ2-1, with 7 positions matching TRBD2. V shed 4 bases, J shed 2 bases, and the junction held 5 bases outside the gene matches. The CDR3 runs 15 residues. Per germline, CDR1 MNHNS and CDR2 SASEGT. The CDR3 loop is CASSGGGGAYNEQFF. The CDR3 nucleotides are TGTGCCAGCAGTGGGGGGGGTGGGGCCTACAATGAGCAGTTCTTC.

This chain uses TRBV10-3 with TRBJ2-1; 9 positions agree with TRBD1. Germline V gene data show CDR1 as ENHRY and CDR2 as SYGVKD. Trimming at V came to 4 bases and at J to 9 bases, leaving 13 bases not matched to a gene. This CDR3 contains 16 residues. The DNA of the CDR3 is TGTGCCATCAGTGCAGCTCCGGGACAGGGTATCAGTGAGCAGTTCTTC. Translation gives CAISAAPGQGISEQFF.

CDR3 loop: CASLGGENTGELFF. The CDR3 coding sequence is TGTGCCAGCCTCGGCGGTGAGAACACCGGGGAGCTGTTTTTT. This rearrangement joins TRBV6-1 to TRBJ2-2; D gene uncertain. The germline V gene has CDR1 MNHNS and CDR2 SASEGT. The CDR3 has 14 residues. The V end was cut by 8 bases, the J end by 1 base, with 11 bases between.

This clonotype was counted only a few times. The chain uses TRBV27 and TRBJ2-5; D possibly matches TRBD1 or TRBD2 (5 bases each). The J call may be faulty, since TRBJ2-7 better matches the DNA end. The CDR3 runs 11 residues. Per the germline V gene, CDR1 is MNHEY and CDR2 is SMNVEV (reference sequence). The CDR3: CASSWGSEQYF. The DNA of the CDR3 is TGTGCCAGCAGTTGGGGGAGCGAGCAGTACTTC.

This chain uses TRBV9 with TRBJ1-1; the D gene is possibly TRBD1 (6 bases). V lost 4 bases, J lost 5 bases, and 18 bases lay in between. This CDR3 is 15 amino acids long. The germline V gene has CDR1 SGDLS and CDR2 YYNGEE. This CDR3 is CASSPTLQGGTEAFF. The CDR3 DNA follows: TGTGCCAGCAGCCCAACCCTACAGGGAGGTACTGAAGCTTTCTTT. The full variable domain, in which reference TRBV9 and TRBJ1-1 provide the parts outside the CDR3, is DSGVTQTPKHLITATGQRVTLRCSPRSGDLSVYWYQQSLDQGLQFLIQYYNGEERAKGNILERFSAQQFPDLHSELNLSSLELGDSALYFCASSPTLQGGTEAFFGQGTRLTVV.

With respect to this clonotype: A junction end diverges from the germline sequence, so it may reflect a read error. The chain's CDR3 is CASSLSAGGKETQYF. The CDR3 region has the DNA TGTGCCAGCAGCTTATCAGCGGGGGGCAAAGAGACGCAGTATTTC. V is TRBV7-8 and J is TRBJ2-3, with TRBD2 matching over 9 bases. This CDR3 region has 15 residues. Germline lookup yields CDR1 SGHVS and CDR2 FQNEAQ. The whole variable domain, filled in from reference TRBV7-8 and TRBJ2-3, reads GAGVSQSPRYKVAKRGQDVALRCDPISGHVSLFWYQQALGQGPEFLTYFQNEAQLDKSGLPSDRFFAERPEGSVSTLKIQRTQQEDSAVYLCASSLSAGGKETQYFGPGTRLTVL.

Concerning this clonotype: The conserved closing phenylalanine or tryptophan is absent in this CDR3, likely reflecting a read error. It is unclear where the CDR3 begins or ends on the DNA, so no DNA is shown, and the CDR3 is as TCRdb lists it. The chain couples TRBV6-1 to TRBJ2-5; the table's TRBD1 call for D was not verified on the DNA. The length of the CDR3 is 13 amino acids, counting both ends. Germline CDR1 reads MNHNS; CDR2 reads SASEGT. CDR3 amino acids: CASSRPGPTSRLL.

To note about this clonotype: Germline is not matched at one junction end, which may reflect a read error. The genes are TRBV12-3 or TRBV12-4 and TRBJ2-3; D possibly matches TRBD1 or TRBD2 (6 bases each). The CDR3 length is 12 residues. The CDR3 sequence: CAGRRDKNTQYF. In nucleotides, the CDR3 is TGTGCGGGGAGGAGGGACAAAAACACGCAGTACTTT.

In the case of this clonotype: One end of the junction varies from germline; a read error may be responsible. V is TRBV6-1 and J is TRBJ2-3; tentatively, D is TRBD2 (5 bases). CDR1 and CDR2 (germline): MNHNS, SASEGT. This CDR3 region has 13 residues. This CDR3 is CASGEWSGETQYF. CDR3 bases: TGTGCCAGCGGGGAATGGAGCGGTGAGACCCAGTACTTT.

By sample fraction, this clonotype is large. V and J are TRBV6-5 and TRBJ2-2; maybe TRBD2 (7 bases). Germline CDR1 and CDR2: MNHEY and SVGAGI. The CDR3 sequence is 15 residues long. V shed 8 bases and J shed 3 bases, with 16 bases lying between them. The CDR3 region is CASRGGGTDTGELFF. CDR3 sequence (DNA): TGTGCCAGCCGCGGGGGCGGAACCGACACCGGGGAGCTGTTTTTT.

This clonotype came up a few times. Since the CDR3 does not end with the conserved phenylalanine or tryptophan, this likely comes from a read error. For the CDR3, the DNA is TGTGCCACCAAGGTCCCGGGACAGGGCTACGTGCAGTACGTC. Translation gives CATKVPGQGYVQYV. The chain uses TRBV10-3 and TRBJ2-4; 9 bases agree with TRBD1. The CDR3 is 14 residues long. The ends lost 10 bases at V and 13 bases at J; junction bases unmatched: 17. Looked up from germline, CDR1 is ENHRY and CDR2 is SYGVKD.

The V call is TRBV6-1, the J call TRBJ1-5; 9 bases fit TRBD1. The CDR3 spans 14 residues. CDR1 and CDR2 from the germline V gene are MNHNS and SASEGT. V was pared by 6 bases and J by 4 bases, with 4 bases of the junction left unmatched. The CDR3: CASRRTGDNQPQHF. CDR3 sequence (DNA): TGTGCCAGCAGGAGGACAGGGGATAATCAGCCCCAGCATTTT.